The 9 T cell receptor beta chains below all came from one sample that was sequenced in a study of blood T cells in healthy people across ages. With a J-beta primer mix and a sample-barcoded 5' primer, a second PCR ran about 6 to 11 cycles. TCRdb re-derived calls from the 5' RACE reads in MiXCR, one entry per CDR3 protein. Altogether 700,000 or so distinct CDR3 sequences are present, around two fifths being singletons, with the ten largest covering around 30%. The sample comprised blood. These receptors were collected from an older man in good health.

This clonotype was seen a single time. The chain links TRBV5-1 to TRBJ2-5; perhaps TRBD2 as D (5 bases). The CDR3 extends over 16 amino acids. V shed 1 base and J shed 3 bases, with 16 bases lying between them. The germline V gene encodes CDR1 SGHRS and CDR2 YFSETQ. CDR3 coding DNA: TGCGCCAGCAGCTTGTCGGGTGGGAGTGTTAAAGAGACCCAGTACTTC. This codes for CASSLSGGSVKETQYF. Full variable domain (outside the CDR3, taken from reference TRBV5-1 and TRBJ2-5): KAGVTQTPRYLIKTRGQQVTLSCSPISGHRSVSWYQQTPGQGLQFLFEYFSETQRNKGNFPGRFSGRQFSNSRSEMNVSTLELGDSALYLCASSLSGGSVKETQYFGPGTRLLVL.

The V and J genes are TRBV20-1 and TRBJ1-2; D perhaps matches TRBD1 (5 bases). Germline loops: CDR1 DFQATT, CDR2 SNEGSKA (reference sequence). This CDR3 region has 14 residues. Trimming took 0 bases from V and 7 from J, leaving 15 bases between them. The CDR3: CSARDQRGVFGYTF. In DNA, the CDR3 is TGCAGTGCTAGAGATCAGCGGGGGGTATTTGGCTACACCTTC.

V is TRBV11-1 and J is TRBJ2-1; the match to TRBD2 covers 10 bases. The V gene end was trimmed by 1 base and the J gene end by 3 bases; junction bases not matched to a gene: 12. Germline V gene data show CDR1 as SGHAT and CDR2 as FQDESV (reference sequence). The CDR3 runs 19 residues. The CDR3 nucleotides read TGTGCCAGCAGCTTAGTTAAGGCTAGCGGGAGCGTTCTCTACAATGAGCAGTTCTTC. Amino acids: CASSLVKASGSVLYNEQFF.

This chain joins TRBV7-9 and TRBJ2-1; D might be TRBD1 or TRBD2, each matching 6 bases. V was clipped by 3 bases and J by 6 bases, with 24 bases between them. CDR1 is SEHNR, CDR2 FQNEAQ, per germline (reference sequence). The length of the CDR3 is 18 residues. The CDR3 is CASSFTPRGPNFGNEQFF. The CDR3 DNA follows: TGTGCCAGCAGCTTCACCCCTCGGGGGCCGAACTTTGGCAATGAGCAGTTCTTC.

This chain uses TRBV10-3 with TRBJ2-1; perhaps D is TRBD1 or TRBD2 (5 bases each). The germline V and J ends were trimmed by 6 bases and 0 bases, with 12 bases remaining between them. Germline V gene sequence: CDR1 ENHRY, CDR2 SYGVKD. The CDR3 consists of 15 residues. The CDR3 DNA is TGTGCCATCAGGGGGACGGGGAGCTCCTACAATGAGCAGTTCTTC. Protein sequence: CAIRGTGSSYNEQFF.

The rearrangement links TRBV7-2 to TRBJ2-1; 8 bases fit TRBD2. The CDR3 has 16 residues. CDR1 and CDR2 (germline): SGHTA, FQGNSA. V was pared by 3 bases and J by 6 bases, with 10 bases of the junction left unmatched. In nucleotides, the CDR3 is TGTGCCAGCAGCTTTACGGCGAGCGGGAGTTCCAATGAGCAGTTCTTC. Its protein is CASSFTASGSSNEQFF. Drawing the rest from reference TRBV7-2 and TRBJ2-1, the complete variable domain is GAGVSQSPSNKVTEKGKDVELRCDPISGHTALYWYRQSLGQGLEFLIYFQGNSAPDKSGLPSDRFSAERTGGSVSTLTIQRTQQEDSAVYLCASSFTASGSSNEQFFGPGTRLTVL.

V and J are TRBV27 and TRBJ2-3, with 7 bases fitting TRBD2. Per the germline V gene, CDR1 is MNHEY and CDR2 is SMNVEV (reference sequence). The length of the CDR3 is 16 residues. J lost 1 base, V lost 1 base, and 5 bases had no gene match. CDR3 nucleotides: TGTGCCAGCAGTTTATACCCAACTAGCGGCACAGATACGCAGTATTTT. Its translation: CASSLYPTSGTDTQYF.

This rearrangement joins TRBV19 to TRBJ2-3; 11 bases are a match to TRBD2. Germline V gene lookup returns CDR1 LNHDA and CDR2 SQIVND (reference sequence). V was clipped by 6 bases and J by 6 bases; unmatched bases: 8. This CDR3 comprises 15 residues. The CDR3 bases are TGTGCCAGTAGCATACTAGCGGGAGAAGGGGATACGCAGTATTTT. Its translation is CASSILAGEGDTQYF.

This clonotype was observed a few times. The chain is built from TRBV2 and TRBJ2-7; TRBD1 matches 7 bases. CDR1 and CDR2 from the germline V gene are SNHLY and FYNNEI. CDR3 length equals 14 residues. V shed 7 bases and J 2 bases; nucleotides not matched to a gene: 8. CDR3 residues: CASKGDSGPYEQYF. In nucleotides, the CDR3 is TGTGCCAGCAAGGGGGACAGCGGACCCTACGAGCAGTACTTC.